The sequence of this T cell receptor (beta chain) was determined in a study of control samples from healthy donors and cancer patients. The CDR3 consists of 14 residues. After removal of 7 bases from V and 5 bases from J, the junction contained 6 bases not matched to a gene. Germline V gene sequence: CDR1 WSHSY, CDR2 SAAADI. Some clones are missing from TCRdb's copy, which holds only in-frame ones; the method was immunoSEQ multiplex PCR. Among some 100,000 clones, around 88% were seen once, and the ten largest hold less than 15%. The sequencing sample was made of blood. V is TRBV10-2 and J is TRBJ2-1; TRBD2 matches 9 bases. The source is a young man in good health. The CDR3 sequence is CASKGGRVDNEQFF. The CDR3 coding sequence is TGCGCCAGCAAGGGCGGGAGGGTTGACAATGAGCAGTTCTTC.